This T cell receptor (beta chain) was profiled in a study of T cell responses to AZD1222 COVID-19 vaccine (dated by TCRdb to the early 2020s). Background for the entire study: AZD1222 recipients given second doses at about 4 weeks or at about 12 weeks were pooled, since spike-specific TCR depth and breadth were not found to differ between the two schedules. TCR sequencing covered about 230 trial participants: 200 to 220 given two doses of AZD1222 and about 26 given two doses of MenACWY control vaccine. Trial participants were enrolled by age into 18-55, 56-69 and 70-plus year subgroups, with approximately 150, 30 and 60 TCR-sequenced participants respectively. The full study reports these points: Because no day 14 peak-response samples were available, the repertoires could be characterized only after the peak T cell response. Epitopes outside the regions mutated in the B.1.351 and B.1.1.7 variants were reportedly recognized by nearly half of the unique spike-specific TCRs. Spike-specific TCR breadth and depth rose significantly after two AZD1222 doses compared with day 0 and with MenACWY recipients. CD4 TCRs associated with the vaccine covered the entire spike protein, and the dominant responses were in regions 160-218 and 743-854. The 56-69-year group was small, and its depth increase did not reach significance, likely because of low power. Conclusions about previously exposed vaccinees were limited because only a handful of AZD1222 recipients were SARS-CoV-2 seropositive at baseline. Participants were mostly white British, with more females than males. The authors suggested clonal diversity may have been underestimated.

According to the study, the label for this sample's time point signals: baseline before first vaccination. Vaccinee samples came from UK trials COV001 and COV002, including a single-blind randomized controlled phase 2/3 trial of AZD1222 (ChAdOx1 nCoV-19) in healthy adults. For TCRbeta chain sequencing, PBMC samples were collected from trial participants at day 0 and at day 28 after the second dose. There are a few counts of this clone. It lacks a known antigen. No base quality values were provided; no much bigger clone lies one nucleotide off. The CDR3 starts with the cysteine, ends with the phenylalanine, and has 14 residues. The read is trimmed to its CDR3 DNA, 42 bases read in frame from base 1. Taken from the germline V gene, the CDR1 and CDR2 loops are SGHAT and FQNNGV. The junction carries 15 bases between V and J, which are trimmed by 4 bases and 6 bases respectively. The CDR3 regions of human TCRbeta chains were analyzed by immunosequencing. From the authors' description of their analysis: TCRs in the repertoires were matched against a reference library of SARS-CoV-2-specific TCRs that had been generated with the MIRA antigen-specificity platform. Breadth was defined as the fraction of unique TCRs that were SARS-CoV-2-associated, and depth was defined as the fraction of total T cells that were SARS-CoV-2-associated. Each spike-specific TCR was assigned to its reactive spike region and to a CD4 or CD8 class using the MIRA data. Log10-transformed breadth and depth values were compared by one-way ANOVA with Sidak's multiple comparisons tests. Entries here come from immuneACCESS through TCRdb and include only in-frame sequences with V and J called. Some clones fail to appear in such tables; in the studies checked, an unresolved V gene covers under half of the shortfall, and the cause of the remainder is unknown. Clone size and the V and J calls come from that table; the DNA yielded D and trimming. This sample gives 95,000 to 130,000 clones in total; 85% to 95% of them show up just once. The top ten clones comprise 2.5% to 3% of the sample.

The clonotype was recovered from an adult in good health. The sequencing used peripheral blood, collected on day 0 of AZD1222 vaccination. Recombination linked TRBV11-2 to TRBJ1-1; the D gene is perhaps TRBD1, from 6 matching bases. This receptor carries the CDR3 CASSSPGVGAEAFF. The nucleotides are TGTGCCAGCAGCTCACCAGGGGTGGGCGCTGAAGCTTTCTTT.